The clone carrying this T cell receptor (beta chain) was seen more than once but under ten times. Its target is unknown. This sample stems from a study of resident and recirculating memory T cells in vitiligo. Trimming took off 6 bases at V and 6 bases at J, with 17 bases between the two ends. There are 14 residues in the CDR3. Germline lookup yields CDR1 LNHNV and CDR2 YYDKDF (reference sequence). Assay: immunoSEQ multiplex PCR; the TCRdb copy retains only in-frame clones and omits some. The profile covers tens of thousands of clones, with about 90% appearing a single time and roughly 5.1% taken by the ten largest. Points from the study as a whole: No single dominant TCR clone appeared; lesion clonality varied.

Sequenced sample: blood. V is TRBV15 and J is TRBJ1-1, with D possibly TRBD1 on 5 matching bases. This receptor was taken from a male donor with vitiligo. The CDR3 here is CATRDPGSYAEAFF. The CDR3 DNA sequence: TGTGCCACCAGGGACCCAGGGTCTTATGCTGAAGCTTTCTTT.